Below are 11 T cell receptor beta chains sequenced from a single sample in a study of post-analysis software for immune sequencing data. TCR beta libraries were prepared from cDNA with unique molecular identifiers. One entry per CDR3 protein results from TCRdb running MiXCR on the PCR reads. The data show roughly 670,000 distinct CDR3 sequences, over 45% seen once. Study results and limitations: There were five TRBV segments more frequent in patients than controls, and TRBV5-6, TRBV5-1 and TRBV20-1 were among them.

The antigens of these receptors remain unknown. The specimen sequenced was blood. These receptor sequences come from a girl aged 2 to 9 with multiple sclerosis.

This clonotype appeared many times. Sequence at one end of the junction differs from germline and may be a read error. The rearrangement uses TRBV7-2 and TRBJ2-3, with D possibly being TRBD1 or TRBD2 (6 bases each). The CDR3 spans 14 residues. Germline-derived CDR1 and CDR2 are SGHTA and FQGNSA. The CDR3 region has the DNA TGTGCCAGCAGTTTAGGGGGGTTGACAGATACGCAGTATTTT. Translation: CASSLGGLTDTQYF.

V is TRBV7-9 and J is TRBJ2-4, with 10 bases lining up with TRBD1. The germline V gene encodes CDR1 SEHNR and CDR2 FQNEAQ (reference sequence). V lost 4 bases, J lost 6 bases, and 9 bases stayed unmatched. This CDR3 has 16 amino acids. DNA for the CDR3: TGTGCCAGCAGCTCTCCCGGGACAGGGGACCTAAACATTCAGTACTTC. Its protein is CASSSPGTGDLNIQYF.

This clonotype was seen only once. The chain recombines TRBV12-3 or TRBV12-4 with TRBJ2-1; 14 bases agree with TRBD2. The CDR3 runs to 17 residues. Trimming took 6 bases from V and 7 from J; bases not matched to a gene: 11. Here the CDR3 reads CASSPNQGLAGANEQFF. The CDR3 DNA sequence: TGTGCCAGCAGCCCCAACCAGGGACTAGCGGGGGCAAATGAGCAGTTCTTC.

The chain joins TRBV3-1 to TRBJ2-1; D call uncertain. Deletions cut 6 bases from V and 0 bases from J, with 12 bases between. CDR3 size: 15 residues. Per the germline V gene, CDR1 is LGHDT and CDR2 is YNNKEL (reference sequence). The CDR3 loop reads CASSLDTVSYNEQFF. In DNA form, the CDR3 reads TGTGCCAGCAGTCTTGACACCGTCTCCTACAATGAGCAGTTCTTC.

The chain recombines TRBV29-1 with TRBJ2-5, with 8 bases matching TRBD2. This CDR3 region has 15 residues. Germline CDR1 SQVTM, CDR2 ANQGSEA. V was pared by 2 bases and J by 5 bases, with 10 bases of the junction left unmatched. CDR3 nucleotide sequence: TGCAGCGTTGAACTAGCGGGTGGGTTAGTGGAGACCCAGTACTTC. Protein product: CSVELAGGLVETQYF.

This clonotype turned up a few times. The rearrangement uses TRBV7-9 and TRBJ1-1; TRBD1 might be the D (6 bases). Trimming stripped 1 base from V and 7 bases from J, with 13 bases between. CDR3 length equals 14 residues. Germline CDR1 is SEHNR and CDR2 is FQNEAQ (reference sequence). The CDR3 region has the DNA TGTGCCAGCAGCTTAGGCACAGGGTTGGATGAAGCTTTCTTT. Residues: CASSLGTGLDEAFF.

In DNA form, the CDR3 reads TGTGCCAGCAGCGAACAGGGGGTAGGCGGGGAGCTGTTTTTT. Its translation is CASSEQGVGGELFF. The V call is TRBV5-5, the J call TRBJ2-2; 8 nucleotides match TRBD1. V shed 4 bases, J shed 7 bases, and the junction held 6 bases outside the gene matches. Germline-derived CDR1 and CDR2 are SGHKS and YYEKEE (reference sequence). This CDR3 contains 14 residues.

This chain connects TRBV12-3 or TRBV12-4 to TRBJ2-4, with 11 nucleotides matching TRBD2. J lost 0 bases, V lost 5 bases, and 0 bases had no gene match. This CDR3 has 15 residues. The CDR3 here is CASSGTSGAKNIQYF. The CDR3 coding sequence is TGTGCCAGCAGTGGGACTAGCGGAGCCAAAAACATTCAGTACTTC.

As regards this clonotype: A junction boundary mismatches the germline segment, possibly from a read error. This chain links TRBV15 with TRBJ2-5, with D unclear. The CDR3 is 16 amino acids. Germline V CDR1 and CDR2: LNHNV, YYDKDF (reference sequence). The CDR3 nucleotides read TGTGCCGCCAGCAGAGAACCCCTGGAGTACCAAGAGACCCAGTACTTC. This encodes CAASREPLEYQETQYF.

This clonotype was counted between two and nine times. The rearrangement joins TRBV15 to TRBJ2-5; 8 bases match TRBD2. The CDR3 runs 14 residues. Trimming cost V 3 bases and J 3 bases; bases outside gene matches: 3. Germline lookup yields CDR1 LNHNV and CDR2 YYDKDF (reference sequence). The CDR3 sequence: CATSRAGGKETQYF. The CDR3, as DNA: TGTGCCACCAGCAGGGCGGGGGGAAAAGAGACCCAGTACTTC.

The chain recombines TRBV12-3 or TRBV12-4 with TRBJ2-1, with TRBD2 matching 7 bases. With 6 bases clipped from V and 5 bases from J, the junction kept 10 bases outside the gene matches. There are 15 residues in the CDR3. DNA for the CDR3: TGTGCCAGCAGCCCTCGTCGACTAGCTAACAATGAGCAGTTCTTC. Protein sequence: CASSPRRLANNEQFF.